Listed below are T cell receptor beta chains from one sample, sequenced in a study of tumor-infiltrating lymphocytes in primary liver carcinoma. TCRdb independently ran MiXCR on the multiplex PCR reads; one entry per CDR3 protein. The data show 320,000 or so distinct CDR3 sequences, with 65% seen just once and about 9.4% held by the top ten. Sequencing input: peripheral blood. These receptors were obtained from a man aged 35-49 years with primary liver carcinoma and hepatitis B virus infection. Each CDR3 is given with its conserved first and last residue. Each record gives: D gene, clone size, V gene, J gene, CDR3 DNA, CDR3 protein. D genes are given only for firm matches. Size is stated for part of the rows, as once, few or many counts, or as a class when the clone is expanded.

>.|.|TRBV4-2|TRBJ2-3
TGTGTCAGCAGCCAAGGGGCAGGGGGACTCACAGATACGCAGTATTTT
CVSSQGAGGLTDTQYF
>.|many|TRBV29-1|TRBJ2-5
TGCAGCGGTATGACAGGAATCCAAGAGACCCAGTACTTC
CSGMTGIQETQYF
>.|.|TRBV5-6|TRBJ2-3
TGTACCAGCATCGACCGGGTGGCAGGTAGCACAGATACGCAGTATTTT
CTSIDRVAGSTDTQYF
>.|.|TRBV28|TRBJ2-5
TGTGCCAGGAGTTCGGACACCAACCAAGAGACCCAGTACTTC
CARSSDTNQETQYF
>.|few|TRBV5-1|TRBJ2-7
TGCGCCACCTCGACCGGGACACAGTCCTACGAGCAGTACTTC
CATSTGTQSYEQYF
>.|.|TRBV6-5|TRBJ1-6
TGTGACAGCAGTTCCAAGTGGTTGGGATATTCACCCCTCCACTTT
CDSSSKWLGYSPLHF
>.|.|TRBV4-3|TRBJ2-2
TGCGCCAGCAGCCACACTACTTGCGGCGGGGAGCCGTTTTTT
CASSHTTCGGEPFF
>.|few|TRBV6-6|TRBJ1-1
TGTGCCAGCCAAACCACAGGGATGAAGACTGAAGCTTTCTTT
CASQTTGMKTEAFF
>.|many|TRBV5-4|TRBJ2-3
TGTGCCAGCACCGGGGGAGGCTTGGGTCATACGCAGTATTTT
CASTGGGLGHTQYF
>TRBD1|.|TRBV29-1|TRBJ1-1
TGCAGCGTCACCCGGGACAGGCGCATGAACACTGTAGTTTTCTTT
CSVTRDRRMNTVVFF
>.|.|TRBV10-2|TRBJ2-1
TGCGCCAGCAGTGACGGTATCTCCTACAATGAGCATTTCTTC
CASSDGISYNEHFF
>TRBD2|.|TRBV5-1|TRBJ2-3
TGCGCCAGTCTACTTTCTAGCGGGGTCACAGATACGCAGTATTTT
CASLLSSGVTDTQYF
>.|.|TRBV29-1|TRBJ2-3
TGCAGCGCACCCCTTTCGCAGGGCCGCACATGTACGCAGTATTTT
CSAPLSQGRTCTQYF
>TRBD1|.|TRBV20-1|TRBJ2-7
TGCAGTGCTTGGGGTCCGGGACAGGGAACCTACGAGCAGTACTTC
CSAWGPGQGTYEQYF
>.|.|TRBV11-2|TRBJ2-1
TGTGCCAGCAGTCCCGGAGGCTACGAGCAGTTCTTC
CASSPGGYEQFF
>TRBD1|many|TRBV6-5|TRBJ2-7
TGTGCCAGCAGTTACGTGGGACAGGGGTACGAGCAGTACTTC
CASSYVGQGYEQYF
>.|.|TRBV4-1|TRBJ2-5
TGCGCCAGCAGCCAAGCCCCGGGCGGACAAGAGATCCAGTACTTC
CASSQAPGGQEIQYF
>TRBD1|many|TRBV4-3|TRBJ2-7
TGCGCCAGCAGCCAAGATTCGGGGACAGGGGACGAGCAGTACTTC
CASSQDSGTGDEQYF
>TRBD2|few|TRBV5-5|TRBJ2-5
TGTGCCAGCAGCTTGGAGGTCGGGGGGGGGCAAGAGACCCAGTACTTC
CASSLEVGGGQETQYF
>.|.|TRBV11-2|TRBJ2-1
TGTGACAGCAGTCGGCAAGGGGTCTCGGGCAATGAGCAGTTCTTC
CDSSRQGVSGNEQFF
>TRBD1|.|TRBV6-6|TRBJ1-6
TGTGCGAGCTGTCGGGCCCGACAGGGGGCGAATTCACCCCTCCACTTT
CASCRARQGANSPLHF
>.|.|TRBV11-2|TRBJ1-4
TGTGTCAGCAGCTTAGGGCAGGGCGCTGAAAAACTGTTTTTT
CVSSLGQGAEKLFF
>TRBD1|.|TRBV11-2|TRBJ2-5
TGTGCCCGCAGTAGACGGACAGGGGAGAAGGAGACCCAGTACTTC
CARSRRTGEKETQYF
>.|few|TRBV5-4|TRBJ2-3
TGTGCCAGCAGCTCGGGGCAGGAGGGACATTCTTTGGGTACGCAGTATTTT
CASSSGQEGHSLGTQYF
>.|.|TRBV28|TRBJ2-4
TGTGCCAGCGAGGGACGGCTAGCCAAAAACATTCAGTACTTC
CASEGRLAKNIQYF
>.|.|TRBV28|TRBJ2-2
TGTGCCAGCAGTCCTGCGGGGACTTTCACCGGGGAGCTGTTTTTT
CASSPAGTFTGELFF
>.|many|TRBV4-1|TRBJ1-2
TGCGCCAGCAGCCAAGTTAGCGTAGAAGGCTACACCTTC
CASSQVSVEGYTF
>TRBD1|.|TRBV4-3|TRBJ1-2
TGTGCCAGCAGCCAAGATGGGGACAGTAACTATGGCTACACCTTC
CASSQDGDSNYGYTF
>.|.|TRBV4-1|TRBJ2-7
TGCGCCAGGAACCACTTATTCGCAGGGCCCTACGAGCAGTACTTC
CARNHLFAGPYEQYF
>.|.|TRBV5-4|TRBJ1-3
TGTGCCAGCAGCTTCGGGCCGGTAACGGGAAACAACATATATTTT
CASSFGPVTGNNIYF
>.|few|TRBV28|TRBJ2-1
TGTGCCAGCAGGGGGGGGGCGGCGAAGCAGTTCTTC
CASRGGAAKQFF
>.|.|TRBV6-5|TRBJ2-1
TGTGCCAGCAGTTACGACTTCTACGATGAGCAGTTCTTC
CASSYDFYDEQFF
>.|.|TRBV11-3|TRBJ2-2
TGTGCCAGCAGCTTAGTGAGTCTGGGTGGCACCGGGGAGCTGTTTTTT
CASSLVSLGGTGELFF
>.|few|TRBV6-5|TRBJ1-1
TGTGCCAGCAGTTACTCCAGGGGCACCCACACTGAAGCTTTCTTT
CASSYSRGTHTEAFF